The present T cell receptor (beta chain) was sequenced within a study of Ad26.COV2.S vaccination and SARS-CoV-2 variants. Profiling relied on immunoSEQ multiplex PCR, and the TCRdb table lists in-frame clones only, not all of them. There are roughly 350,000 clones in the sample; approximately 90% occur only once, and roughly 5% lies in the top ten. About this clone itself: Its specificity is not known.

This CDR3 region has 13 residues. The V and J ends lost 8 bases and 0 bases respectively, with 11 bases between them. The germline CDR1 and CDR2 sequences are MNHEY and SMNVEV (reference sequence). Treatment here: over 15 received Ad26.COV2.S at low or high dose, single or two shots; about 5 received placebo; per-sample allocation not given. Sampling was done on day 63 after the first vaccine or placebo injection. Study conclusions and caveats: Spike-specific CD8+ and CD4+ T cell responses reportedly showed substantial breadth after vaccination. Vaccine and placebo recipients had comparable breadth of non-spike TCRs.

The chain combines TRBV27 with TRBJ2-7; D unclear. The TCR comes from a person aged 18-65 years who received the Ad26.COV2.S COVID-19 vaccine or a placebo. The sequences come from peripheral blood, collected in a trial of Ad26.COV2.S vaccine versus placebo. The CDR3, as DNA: TGTGCCAGCCGTCCTCGAAACTCCTACGAGCAGTACTTC. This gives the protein CASRPRNSYEQYF.